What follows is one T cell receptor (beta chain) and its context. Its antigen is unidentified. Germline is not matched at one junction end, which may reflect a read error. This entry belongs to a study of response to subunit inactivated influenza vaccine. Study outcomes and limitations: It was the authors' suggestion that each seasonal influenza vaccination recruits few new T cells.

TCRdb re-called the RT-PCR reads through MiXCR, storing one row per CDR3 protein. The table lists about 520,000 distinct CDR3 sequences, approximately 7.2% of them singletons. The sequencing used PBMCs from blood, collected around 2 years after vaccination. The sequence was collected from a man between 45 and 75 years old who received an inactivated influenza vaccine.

The CDR3 DNA sequence: TGTGCCAGCTGTTTTAGGGAGATAGGAACCGGGGAGCTGTTTTTT. It encodes CASCFREIGTGELFF. This chain links TRBV27 with TRBJ2-2; D perhaps matches TRBD2 (5 bases). Germline lookup yields CDR1 MNHEY and CDR2 SMNVEV (reference sequence). The CDR3 spans 15 residues.